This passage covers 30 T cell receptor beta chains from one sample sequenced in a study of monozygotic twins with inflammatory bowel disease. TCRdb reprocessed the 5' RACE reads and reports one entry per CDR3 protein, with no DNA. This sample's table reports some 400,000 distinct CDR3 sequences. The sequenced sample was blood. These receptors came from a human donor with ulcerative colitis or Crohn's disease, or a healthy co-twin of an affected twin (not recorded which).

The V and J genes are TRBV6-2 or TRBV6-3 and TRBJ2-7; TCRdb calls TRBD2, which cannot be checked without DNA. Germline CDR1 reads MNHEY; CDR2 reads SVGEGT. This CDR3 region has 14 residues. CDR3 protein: CASSARDYSYEQYF.

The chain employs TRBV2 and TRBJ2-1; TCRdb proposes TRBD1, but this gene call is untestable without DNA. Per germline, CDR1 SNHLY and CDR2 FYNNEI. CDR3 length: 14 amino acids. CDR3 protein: CASAPRAAYNEQFF.

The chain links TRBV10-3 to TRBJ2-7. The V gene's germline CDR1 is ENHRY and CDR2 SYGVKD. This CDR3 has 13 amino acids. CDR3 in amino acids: CAISEKGLGEQYF.

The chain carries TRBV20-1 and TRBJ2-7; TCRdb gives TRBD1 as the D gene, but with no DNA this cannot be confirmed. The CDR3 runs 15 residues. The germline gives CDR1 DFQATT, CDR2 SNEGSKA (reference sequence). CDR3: CSARYFGTGNYEQYF.

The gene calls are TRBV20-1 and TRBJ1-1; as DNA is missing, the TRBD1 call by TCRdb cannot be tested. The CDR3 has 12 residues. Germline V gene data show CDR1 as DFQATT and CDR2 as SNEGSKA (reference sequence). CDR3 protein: CRGFGGHTEAFF.

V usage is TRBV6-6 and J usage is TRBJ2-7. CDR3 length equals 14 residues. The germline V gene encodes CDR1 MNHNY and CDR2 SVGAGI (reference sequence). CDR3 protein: CASSYSFTSDEQYF.

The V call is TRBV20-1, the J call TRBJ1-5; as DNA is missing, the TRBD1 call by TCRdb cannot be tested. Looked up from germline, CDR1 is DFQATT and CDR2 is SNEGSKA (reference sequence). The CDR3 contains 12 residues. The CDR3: CSAGGGPEPQHF.

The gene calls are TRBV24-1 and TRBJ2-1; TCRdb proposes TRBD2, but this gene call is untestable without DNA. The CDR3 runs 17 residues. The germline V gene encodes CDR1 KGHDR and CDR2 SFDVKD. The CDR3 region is CATSDPSSPGRYNEQFF.

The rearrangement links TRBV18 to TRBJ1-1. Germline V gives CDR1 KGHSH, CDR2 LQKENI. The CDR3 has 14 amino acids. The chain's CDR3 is CASSQATANTEAFF.

CDR3 amino acids: CASSPGTEGQPQHF. The chain joins TRBV5-5 to TRBJ1-5; TCRdb names TRBD1, which stays unverified in the absence of DNA. Germline V gives CDR1 SGHKS, CDR2 YYEKEE (reference sequence). The CDR3 length is 14 residues.

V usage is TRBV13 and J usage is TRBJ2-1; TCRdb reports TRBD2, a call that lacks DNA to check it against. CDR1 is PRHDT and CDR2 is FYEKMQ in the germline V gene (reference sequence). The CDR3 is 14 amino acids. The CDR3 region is CASSPRGLNNEQFF.

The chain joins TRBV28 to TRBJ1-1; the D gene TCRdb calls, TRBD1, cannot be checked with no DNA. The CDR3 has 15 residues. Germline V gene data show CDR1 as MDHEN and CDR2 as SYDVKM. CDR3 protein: CASSSRGGAETEAFF.

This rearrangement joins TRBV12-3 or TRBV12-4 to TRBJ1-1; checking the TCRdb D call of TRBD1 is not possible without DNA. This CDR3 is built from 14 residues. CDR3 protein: CASSLGQLYTEAFF.

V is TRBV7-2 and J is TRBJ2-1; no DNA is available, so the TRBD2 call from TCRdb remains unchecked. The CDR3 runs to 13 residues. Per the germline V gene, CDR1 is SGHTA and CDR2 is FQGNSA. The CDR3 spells CASSYHRDYEQFF.

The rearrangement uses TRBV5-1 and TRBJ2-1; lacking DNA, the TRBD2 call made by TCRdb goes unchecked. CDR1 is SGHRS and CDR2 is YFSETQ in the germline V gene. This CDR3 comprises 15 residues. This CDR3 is CASSLTSPSYNEQFF.

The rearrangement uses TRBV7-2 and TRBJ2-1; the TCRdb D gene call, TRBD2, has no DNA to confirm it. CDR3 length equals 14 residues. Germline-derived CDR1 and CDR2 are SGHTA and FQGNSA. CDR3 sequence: CASSLNTAGNEQFF.

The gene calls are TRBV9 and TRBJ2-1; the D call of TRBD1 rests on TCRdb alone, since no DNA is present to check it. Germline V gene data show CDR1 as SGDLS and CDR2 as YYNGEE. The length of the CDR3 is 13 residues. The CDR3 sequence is CASSVGRVSEQFF.

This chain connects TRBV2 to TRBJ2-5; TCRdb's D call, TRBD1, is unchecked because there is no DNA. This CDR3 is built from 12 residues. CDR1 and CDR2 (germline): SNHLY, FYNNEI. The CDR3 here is CASTGLEETQYF.

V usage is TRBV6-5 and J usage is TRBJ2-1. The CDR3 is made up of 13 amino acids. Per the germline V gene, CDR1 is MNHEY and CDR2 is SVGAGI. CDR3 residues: CASSSLLNNEQFF.

The CDR3 sequence: CSAGSQGMNTEAFF. The V and J genes are TRBV20-1 and TRBJ1-1; TCRdb indicates TRBD1, and absent DNA this call remains unverified. Germline-derived CDR1 and CDR2 are DFQATT and SNEGSKA (reference sequence). The CDR3 has 14 amino acids.

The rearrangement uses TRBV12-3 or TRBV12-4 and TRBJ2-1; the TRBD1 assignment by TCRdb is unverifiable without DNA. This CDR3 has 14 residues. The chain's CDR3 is CASSITGGWNEQFF.

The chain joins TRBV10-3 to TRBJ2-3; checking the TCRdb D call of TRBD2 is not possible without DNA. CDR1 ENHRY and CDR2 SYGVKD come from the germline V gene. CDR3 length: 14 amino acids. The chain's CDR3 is CAISRDLNTDTQYF.

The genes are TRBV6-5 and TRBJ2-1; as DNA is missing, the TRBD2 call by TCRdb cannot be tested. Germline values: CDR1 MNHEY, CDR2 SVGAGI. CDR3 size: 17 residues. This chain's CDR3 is CASSYVASGVKFDEQFF.

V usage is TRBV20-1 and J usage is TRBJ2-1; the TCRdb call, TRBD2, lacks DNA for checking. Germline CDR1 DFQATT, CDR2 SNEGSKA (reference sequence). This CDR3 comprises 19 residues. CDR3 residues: CSARAPGTSGKVFYNEQFF.

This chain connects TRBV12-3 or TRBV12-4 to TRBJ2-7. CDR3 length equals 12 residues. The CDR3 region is CASRRTTYEQYF.

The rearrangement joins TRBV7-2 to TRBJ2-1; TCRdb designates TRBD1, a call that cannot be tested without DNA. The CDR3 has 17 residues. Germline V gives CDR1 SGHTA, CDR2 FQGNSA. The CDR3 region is CASSLGPRELSYNEQFF.

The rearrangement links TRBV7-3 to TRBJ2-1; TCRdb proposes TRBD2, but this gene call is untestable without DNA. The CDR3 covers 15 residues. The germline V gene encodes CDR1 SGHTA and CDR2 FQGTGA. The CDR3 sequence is CASSFATSGFNEQFF.

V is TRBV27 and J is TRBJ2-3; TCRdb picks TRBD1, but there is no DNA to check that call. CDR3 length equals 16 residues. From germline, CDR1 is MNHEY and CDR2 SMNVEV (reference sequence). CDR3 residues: CASSLSWGSSQDTQYF.

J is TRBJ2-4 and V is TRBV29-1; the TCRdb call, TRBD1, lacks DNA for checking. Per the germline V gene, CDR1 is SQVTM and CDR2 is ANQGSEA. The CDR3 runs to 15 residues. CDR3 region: CSVGYSGANKNIQYF.

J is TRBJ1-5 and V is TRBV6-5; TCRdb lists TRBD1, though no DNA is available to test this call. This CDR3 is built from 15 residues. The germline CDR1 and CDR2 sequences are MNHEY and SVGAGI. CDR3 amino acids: CASSWMKGSNQPQHF.